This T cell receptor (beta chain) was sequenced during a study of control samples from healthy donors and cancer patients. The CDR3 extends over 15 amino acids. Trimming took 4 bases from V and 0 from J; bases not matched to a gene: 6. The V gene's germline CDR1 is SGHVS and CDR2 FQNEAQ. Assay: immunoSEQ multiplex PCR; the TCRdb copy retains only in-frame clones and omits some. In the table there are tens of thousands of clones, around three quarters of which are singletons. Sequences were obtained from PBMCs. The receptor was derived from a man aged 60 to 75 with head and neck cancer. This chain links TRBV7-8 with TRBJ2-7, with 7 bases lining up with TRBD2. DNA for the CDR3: TGTGCCAGCAGCTGGCCCGGGAGGAGCTCCTACGAGCAGTACTTC. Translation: CASSWPGRSSYEQYF.